Following are 18 T cell receptor beta chains from one sample sequenced in a study of blood T cell repertoires in COVID-19 (dated by TCRdb to about 2020). Libraries were made using the immunoSEQ multiplex PCR assay. The table comes from immuneACCESS by way of TCRdb, which keeps in-frame sequences with V and J called. Part of the clones is missing from these tables; in studies checked, under half for an unresolved V gene and the rest for unknown reasons. The sample table shows about 110,000 clones, and 84% are seen once. 4.2% of the sample goes to the ten largest clones. The sequenced sample was peripheral blood. These receptors came from a human donor in a cohort sampled during active COVID-19.

The J gene is TRBJ2-5, the V gene TRBV27, with D perhaps matching TRBD2 (6 bases). The CDR3 contains 16 residues. The germline V gene encodes CDR1 MNHEY and CDR2 SMNVEV (reference sequence). Deletions cut 6 bases from V and 5 bases from J, with 22 bases between. CDR3 protein: CASSSPLRGGGETQYF. CDR3 nucleotides: TGTGCCAGCAGCTCCCCCCTAAGGGGAGGTGGGGAGACCCAGTACTTC.

V usage is TRBV20-1 and J usage is TRBJ1-2, with D possibly matching TRBD1 (6 bases). The V gene lost 7 bases and the J gene lost 8 bases, with 14 bases spanning the gap. The CDR3 consists of 11 residues. Per germline, CDR1 DFQATT and CDR2 SNEGSKA (reference sequence). CDR3: CSGTGFGGYTF. In nucleotides, the CDR3 is TGCAGTGGCACAGGGTTCGGAGGCTACACCTTC.

The chain carries TRBV11-2 and TRBJ2-3; 12 bases match TRBD2. This CDR3 has 15 residues. V dropped 5 bases and J dropped 11; count of bases not matched to a gene: 11. Per germline, CDR1 SGHAT and CDR2 FQNNGV. The CDR3 region is CASSASGTSGWGQYF. CDR3 nucleotides: TGTGCCAGCAGCGCCTCCGGGACTAGCGGGTGGGGGCAGTATTTT.

The genes are TRBV29-1 and TRBJ1-1; 7 bases map to TRBD1. The CDR3 consists of 12 residues. V lost 7 bases to trimming and J lost 7 bases; unmatched junction nucleotides: 9. The germline V gene has CDR1 SQVTM and CDR2 ANQGSEA. The CDR3 DNA reads TGCAGCGCGGACAGGAGGGACCTTGAAGCTTTCTTT. Protein sequence: CSADRRDLEAFF.

The chain carries TRBV2 and TRBJ2-3; TRBD2 agrees at 13 bases. Per the germline V gene, CDR1 is SNHLY and CDR2 is FYNNEI. CDR3 length equals 18 residues. The trim removed 5 bases at V and 3 bases at J, leaving 11 bases unmatched. Written as DNA, the CDR3 is TGTGCCAGCAGTCTTCAATGGACTAGCGGGAGTTCAACAGATACGCAGTATTTT. This translates into CASSLQWTSGSSTDTQYF.

The V call is TRBV2, the J call TRBJ2-3, with D tentatively TRBD1 (6 bases). The CDR3 has 13 amino acids. Trimming stripped 7 bases from V and 5 bases from J, with 13 bases between. The germline gives CDR1 SNHLY, CDR2 FYNNEI. The CDR3 nucleotides read TGTGCCAGCACCGGCCAAGGGGGAGATACGCAGTATTTT. Protein: CASTGQGGDTQYF.

The rearrangement links TRBV29-1 to TRBJ1-4, with D unclear. Trimming shortened V by 4 bases and J by 2 bases, and 8 bases separated the two germline ends. Germline loops: CDR1 SQVTM, CDR2 ANQGSEA. CDR3 size: 13 residues. The CDR3 bases are TGCAGCGTTGGGGGAGCCACTAATGAAAAACTGTTTTTT. This sequence encodes CSVGGATNEKLFF.

The V call is TRBV4-1, the J call TRBJ1-1; D possibly corresponds to TRBD1 (6 bases). V lost 0 bases and J lost 3, with 14 bases in between. From germline, CDR1 is MGHRA and CDR2 YSYEKL. The CDR3 is made up of 16 amino acids. CDR3 residues: CASSQDQGPLDTEAFF. The DNA of the CDR3 is TGCGCCAGCAGCCAAGATCAGGGGCCCCTAGACACTGAAGCTTTCTTT.

The chain carries TRBV6-2 or TRBV6-3 and TRBJ2-4; 9 nucleotides match TRBD2. CDR1 is MNHEY, CDR2 SVGEGT, per germline. The CDR3 totals 19 residues. After removal of 6 bases from V and 0 bases from J, the junction contained 15 bases not matched to a gene. The CDR3 sequence: CASSRTGAGGPLAKNIQYF. CDR3 nucleotides: TGTGCCAGCAGCCGTACGGGGGCGGGAGGGCCCTTAGCCAAAAACATTCAGTACTTC.

The rearrangement links TRBV15 to TRBJ2-1, with 7 bases lining up with TRBD1. Germline CDR1 and CDR2: LNHNV and YYDKDF (reference sequence). V gave up 5 bases and J gave up 8 bases; unmatched junction bases: 6. This CDR3 is 13 amino acids long. The CDR3 DNA reads as TGTGCCACCAGCTTTGACAGGGTCCATGAGCAGTTCTTC. Translating it yields CATSFDRVHEQFF.

V and J are TRBV6-5 and TRBJ2-3; the D gene is possibly TRBD2 (7 bases). The V gene lost 6 bases and the J gene lost 2 bases, with 15 bases spanning the gap. The CDR3 covers 15 residues. The germline gives CDR1 MNHEY, CDR2 SVGAGI. As DNA, the CDR3 is TGTGCCAGCAGCCCCCGAGGGGGGGTCACAGATACGCAGTATTTT. Translating gives CASSPRGGVTDTQYF.

The chain is built from TRBV11-2 and TRBJ1-2; the D gene is possibly TRBD1 (5 bases). CDR1 is SGHAT, CDR2 FQNNGV, per germline. The CDR3 runs to 13 residues. V shed 4 bases and J shed 1 base, with 7 bases lying between them. The CDR3 coding sequence is TGTGCCAGCAGCTCCCAGGGTAACTATGGCTACACCTTC. Translated: CASSSQGNYGYTF.

The chain joins TRBV10-3 to TRBJ2-5; 8 nucleotides agree with TRBD1. There are 15 residues in the CDR3. Germline V gene lookup returns CDR1 ENHRY and CDR2 SYGVKD. V lost 2 bases and J lost 2; bases outside the gene matches: 4. The CDR3 loop is CAISEPTGEQETQYF. CDR3 bases: TGTGCCATCAGTGAGCCGACAGGGGAACAAGAGACCCAGTACTTC.

The chain carries TRBV2 and TRBJ1-1, with 7 bases matching TRBD1. The germline CDR1 and CDR2 sequences are SNHLY and FYNNEI. Germline trimming cut 5 bases from V and 1 base from J; bases unmatched to any gene: 1. The CDR3 is 13 amino acids. Here the CDR3 DNA reads TGTGCCAGCAGTCGACAGGGGAACACTGAAGCTTTCTTT. Translated, it gives CASSRQGNTEAFF. Supplemented by reference TRBV2 and TRBJ1-1, the full variable domain reads EPEVTQTPSHQVTQMGQEVILRCVPISNHLYFYWYRQILGQKVEFLVSFYNNEISEKSEIFDDQFSVERPDGSNFTLKIRSTKLEDSAMYFCASSRQGNTEAFFGQGTRLTVV.

The rearrangement uses TRBV18 and TRBJ2-3; the match to TRBD2 covers 7 bases. Trimming cost V 0 bases and J 6 bases; bases outside gene matches: 6. Germline values: CDR1 KGHSH, CDR2 LQKENI. The CDR3 runs 15 residues. DNA of the CDR3: TGTGCCAGCTCACCACCTAGCGGGCCTGGGGATACGCAGTATTTT. It encodes CASSPPSGPGDTQYF.

This clone has only one observation. This rearrangement joins TRBV4-3 to TRBJ2-7; 12 bases map to TRBD2. J gave up 4 bases and V 1 base, and 11 bases lay outside the gene matches. CDR1 is LGHNA and CDR2 is YSLEER in the germline V gene. This CDR3 contains 18 residues. The CDR3 bases are TGCGCCAGCAGCCAAGGGCTAGCGGGAGGGCGTCCCTGGTACGAGCAGTACGTC. The encoded protein is CASSQGLAGGRPWYEQYV.

This chain links TRBV28 with TRBJ2-1; the D is unclear. The germline V and J ends were trimmed by 7 bases and 11 bases, with 12 bases remaining between them. Germline V lookup: CDR1 MDHEN, CDR2 SYDVKM. This CDR3 contains 11 residues. CDR3 coding DNA: TGTGCCAGCATCGGTGTTATCCAGCAGTTCTTC. Translating it yields CASIGVIQQFF. The full variable domain, with the rest looked up from reference TRBV28 and TRBJ2-1, is DVKVTQSSRYLVKRTGEKVFLECVQDMDHENMFWYRQDPGLGLRLIYFSYDVKMKEKGDIPEGYSVSREKKERFSLILESASTNQTSMYLCASIGVIQQFFGPGTRLTVL.

This chain uses TRBV5-4 with TRBJ1-2; 7 bases agree with TRBD1. CDR1 and CDR2 from the germline V gene are SGHNT and YYREEE (reference sequence). The CDR3 covers 15 residues. Losses at the gene ends were 0 bases for V and 2 bases for J; bases not matched to a gene: 4. This CDR3 reads CASSLENRGNYGYTF. CDR3 sequence (DNA): TGTGCCAGCAGCTTGGAAAACAGGGGCAACTATGGCTACACCTTC.